The 7 T cell receptor beta chains below were found in one sample sequenced in a study of CD8 T cell repertoires and HIV-1 epitope variants. Their antigens are not known. Clones were sequenced by immunoSEQ multiplex PCR, and TCRdb holds only the in-frame ones, with some missing. Of approximately 4,900 clones listed, around 66% are singletons. Sequencing was carried out using cultured CD8+ T cells derived from PBMCs. Every receptor here comes from a male donor with HIV.

The chain employs TRBV18 and TRBJ2-7; D unresolved. Germline V CDR1 and CDR2: KGHSH, LQKENI. Trimming stripped 2 bases from V and 3 bases from J, with 2 bases between. This CDR3 comprises 11 residues. The CDR3 region has the DNA TGTGCCAGCTCACCAGGCTACGAGCAGTACTTC. The encoded protein is CASSPGYEQYF.

This chain links TRBV28 with TRBJ1-1; D is ambiguous. Germline CDR1 MDHEN, CDR2 SYDVKM. The length of the CDR3 is 13 residues. V lost 2 bases and J lost 7, with 11 bases in between. Written as DNA, the CDR3 is TGTGCCAGCAGTTTACTGACGGGGAATGAAGCTTTCTTT. The encoded protein is CASSLLTGNEAFF.

The chain employs TRBV4-3 and TRBJ1-1; no clear D gene. The CDR3 spans 16 residues. Germline V CDR1 and CDR2: LGHNA, YSLEER. Trimming left V 0 bases short and J 2 bases short, with 13 bases between. The CDR3 coding sequence is TGCGCCAGCAGCCAAGAGGTGGGAATGGAAAACACTGAAGCTTTCTTT. It specifies CASSQEVGMENTEAFF.

This clone was seen only a few times. The rearrangement joins TRBV15 to TRBJ1-1; D is ambiguous. Germline V lookup: CDR1 LNHNV, CDR2 YYDKDF (reference sequence). The CDR3 sequence is 15 residues long. V was shortened by 0 bases and J by 2 bases, with 10 bases between the two germline ends. CDR3 sequence (DNA): TGTGCCACCAGCAGAGACCGGGGTTTAAACACTGAAGCTTTCTTT. Amino acids: CATSRDRGLNTEAFF.

V gene TRBV7-9 combines with J gene TRBJ1-2; unclear D gene. Germline CDR1 SEHNR, CDR2 FQNEAQ (reference sequence). CDR3 length equals 13 residues. V gave up 6 bases and J gave up 7 bases, with 15 bases separating them. Here the CDR3 reads CASRYSHLLGYTF. The CDR3, as DNA: TGTGCCAGCAGATATAGTCACCTGCTTGGCTACACCTTC.

This clone was seen a few times. This sequence joins TRBV6-5 and TRBJ2-7, with 7 positions matching TRBD1. CDR3 length equals 12 residues. Germline values: CDR1 MNHEY, CDR2 SVGAGI. The V segment lost 7 bases and the J segment 6 bases; nucleotides outside the gene matches: 6. The CDR3 DNA reads as TGTGCCAGCACACAGGGGAGTGGCGAGCAGTACTTC. Residues: CASTQGSGEQYF.

This chain joins TRBV5-8 and TRBJ2-5; 10 nucleotides align to TRBD1. The J call may be faulty, since TRBJ2-7 better matches the DNA end. Germline CDR1 is SGHTS and CDR2 is YDEGEE. The CDR3 contains 13 residues. The CDR3 DNA sequence: TGTGCCAGCAGCCGGGACAGGGGCTACGAGCAGTACTTC. It codes for CASSRDRGYEQYF.